This T cell receptor beta chain appears in the sequencing data of a study of CD8+ T cells in alopecia areata (dated by TCRdb to between 2017 and 2018). A note on the overall study: Treated patients were enrolled in an open-label pilot trial of oral tofacitinib at 5 to 10 mg twice daily for moderate-to-severe alopecia areata. Tofacitinib was administered for 6 to 18 months, and 6 months of follow-up off drug were then conducted to assess delayed response and recurrence. Disease severity in treated patients was measured with the SALT score, which quantifies the percentage of affected scalp surface area. The study used high-throughput TCRbeta sequencing to examine T cell clonal expansion in alopecia areata, in both the C3H/HeJ mouse model and human patients. On the human side, TCRbeta sequencing was run on scalp tissue and on sorted CD4+ and CD8+ peripheral blood T cells from healthy controls and from alopecia areata patients with either patchy or totalis/universalis disease. Biopsies were taken from tofacitinib-treated patients at baseline and at 4 and 24 weeks of treatment, and a later scalp biopsy was taken in several of the tofacitinib-treated patients. Scalp clonality was compared among normal scalp (n=4), patchy alopecia areata scalp (n=8), and alopecia totalis/universalis scalp (n=8). The RNA source kit depended on sample type: the PAXgene miRNA kit for fixed scalp, the miRNeasy kit for PBMCs, and the RNeasy kit for mouse skin. TCRbeta CDR3 regions were amplified by immunoSEQ multiplex PCR using 35 Vbeta forward and 13 Jbeta reverse primers.

Points on this clone: Its recognized antigen is unknown. Within one base of it there is no much larger clone, and no base qualities were kept.

Interpreted using the paper, the time point label stands for: less than five weeks on oral tofacitinib. The treatment or condition label, as the study defines it: oral pan-JAK inhibitor, 5-10 mg twice daily. Lesional scalp punch biopsies and peripheral blood were collected from alopecia areata patients. PBMCs were isolated by density centrifugation and stained for CD3, CD4 and CD8, and CD4+ and CD8+ T cells were sorted on a FACSAria. Here V drops 1 base and J drops 2 bases, and the junction holds 5 bases not matched to any gene. The CDR3 contains 16 residues, cysteine and phenylalanine counted. Only the CDR3 DNA stays, 48 bases, in frame from base 1. As encoded in the germline V gene, CDR1 is SGHVS while CDR2 is FNYEAQ. Overall study results and their limits: Compared with mice, TCR sequences shared between patients were less clear, possibly partly because of HLA diversity across the patient population. Compared with normal scalp, lesional scalp had higher clonality and more expanded CD8+ clones, particularly in alopecia totalis/universalis, a pattern that suggests antigenic drive. Because the treated cohort was small and had just a single nonresponder, larger studies are needed to establish links between baseline CD8+ expansion and response. During tofacitinib treatment, many expanded lesional clones remained in scalp and blood, and this persistence may partly explain relapse after treatment is stopped. With tofacitinib, both scalp clonality and the number of expanded CD8+ clones among the top 100 scalp clones went down significantly. Unlike mouse skin, where gammadelta T cells dominate, normal human skin contains resident alphabeta T cells that get sequenced too, which complicates analysis of the scalp TCR repertoire.

Library preparation used the immunoSEQ multiplex PCR assay. To provide template for TCR sequencing, every sample had RNA extracted and reverse transcribed into cDNA. SuperScript III was used to make first-strand cDNA, primed with a 2:1 mix of oligo-dT and random hexamers. A synthetic immune receptor repertoire was used to gauge amplification bias, and whatever bias remained was removed computationally. Processing in the source paper ran as follows. Raw reads were preprocessed for error removal, and CDR3 was defined according to IMGT conventions as running from the conserved cysteine to phenylalanine. Clonality was computed by normalizing Shannon entropy by log2 of the number of productive unique TCRs and subtracting the result from 1. Scalp TCRbeta sequences were cross-referenced with sorted blood CD4 and CD8 repertoires so that the CD4 or CD8 identity of scalp clones could be inferred. The table was pulled from immuneACCESS by TCRdb, which kept in-frame rearrangements only. Such tables lose some clones; where checked, under half of the loss comes from unresolved V genes, and the rest has no known cause. Clonal size and the V and J genes are those of that table, whereas D and trimming came from the DNA. The sample table contains over 85,000 clones; only one count was recorded for 50% to 75% of them. Roughly 15% of the sample rests with the top ten.

The sample consisted of CD8+ T cells sorted from blood, taken at week 4, from a patient treated with tofacitinib. This sequence uses TRBV7-6 and TRBJ2-3; TRBD1 agrees with 8 junctional bases. This TCR came from a human donor with alopecia areata. The sequenced DNA: TGTGCCAGCAGCTTAGGATGGACAGGGACCACAGATACGCAGTATTTT. Its coded protein is CASSLGWTGTTDTQYF.